The subject of this entry is one T cell receptor (beta chain). As yet, its antigen is unknown. This entry comes from a study of cytomegalovirus exposure and HLA in healthy donors. Study-wide context: It was reported in a later analysis that the 95 to 150 validation repertoires used the same platform as the roughly 670 first-cohort repertoires. General study results and limits: CMV antigen specificity was confirmed in vitro for a few CMV-associated chains. There were 150 to 200 TCR beta chains listed as cytomegalovirus-associated. Most TCRs appeared rarely, but some public TCRs recurred in many donors.

Profiling relied on immunoSEQ multiplex PCR, and the TCRdb table lists in-frame clones only, not all of them. The sample carries 130,000 to 150,000 clones, 75% to 90% recorded once. The CDR3 covers 14 residues. Deletions cut 5 bases from V and 4 bases from J, with 12 bases between. CDR1 and CDR2 (germline): SGHRS, YFSETQ. The J gene is TRBJ2-2, the V gene TRBV5-1; D possibly corresponds to TRBD1 (6 bases). The receptor was derived from a woman aged 25 to 45 in good health and CMV-seropositive. The sample comprised PBMCs. The CDR3 here is CASRDSRGTGELFF. The CDR3 DNA reads as TGCGCCAGCAGGGACAGTCGAGGCACCGGGGAGCTGTTTTTT.